The entry that follows covers one T cell receptor beta chain sequence. Its antigen is undetermined. The same CDR3 can be traced to other DNA sequences in this sample. This entry comes from a study of shared clonotypes between healthy human individuals. Study-wide findings and caveats: Sorted-subset sequencing was shown by rarefaction to be incomplete despite large depth. Relative to memory subsets, naive subsets generally showed larger estimated richness.

This CDR3 comprises 15 residues. Germline V gene lookup returns CDR1 SGHNT and CDR2 YYREEE (reference sequence). With 0 bases clipped from V and 0 bases from J, the junction kept 2 bases outside the gene matches. Libraries were prepared by immunoSEQ multiplex PCR; TCRdb keeps only in-frame clonotypes and omits some of them. The sample contains some 2,100,000 clones, 90% to 96% of which appear only once. The rearrangement links TRBV5-4 to TRBJ2-7; 8 bases fit TRBD1. Material for sequencing was naive CD4+ T cells sorted from blood. Specified subset: CD45RA+ positively selected. The receptor was isolated from a man aged 18-30 years in good health. The CDR3 is CASSLVGQGSYEQYF. The CDR3 nucleotides are TGTGCCAGCAGCTTGGTTGGACAGGGCTCCTACGAGCAGTACTTC.